The T cell receptor beta chain under discussion was sequenced for a study of cytomegalovirus exposure and HLA in healthy donors. Turning to the study itself: Falling in the Caucasian-associated ancestry cluster were 65% to 90% of under 450 genotyped donors.

The PCR ran on 60 Vbeta and 13 Jbeta primers. Repertoires were generated with immunoSEQ multiplex PCR, while TCRdb's copy carries only in-frame clones and drops some. The data hold 150,000 to 200,000 clones, with around 87% observed a single time. Germline lookup yields CDR1 SGHNT and CDR2 YENEEA. The CDR3 length is 13 residues. Trimming took off 5 bases at V and 5 bases at J, with 10 bases between the two ends. In the case of this clone: Antigen unknown.

Whole-study findings and limits: Most of the TCR beta V segments (in an earlier analysis) were productive either about 87% or about 30% of the time. Researchers left out some V segments, among them TRBV6-2 and TRBV6-3, as indistinguishable.

The J gene is TRBJ2-1, the V gene TRBV11-3, with unresolved D. This sequence was found in a young woman in good health and CMV-seronegative. The source material was PBMCs. In nucleotides, the CDR3 is TGTGCCAGCAGCCACCCTCCGGACAATGAGCAGTTCTTC. Translating gives CASSHPPDNEQFF. Based on the CDR3 plus reference TRBV11-3 and TRBJ2-1, the full variable domain is EAGVVQSPRYKIIEKKQPVAFWCNPISGHNTLYWYLQNLGQGPELLIRYENEEAVDDSQLPKDRFSAERLKGVDSTLKIQPAELGDSAVYLCASSHPPDNEQFFGPGTRLTVL.